Listed below are T cell receptor delta chains from one sample, sequenced in a study of gamma-delta chains in newborns, infants, children. TCRdb re-processed the reads using CATT. The sample lists 10,000 to 13,000 delta-chain clones; 3.5% were seen once. Sequenced: blood. These receptors were taken from a child who was a newborn, infant or young child, either healthy, febrile or measles-vaccinated (not recorded which). The CDR3 runs from the conserved cysteine through the conserved F or W. The D gene is left open where the match is weak. Part of the rows lack a size; the others show once, few, many or a class for expanded clones.

cdr3_aa cdr3_nt v_call clone_size d_call j_call
CACDTVLGDTHVPLTAQLFF TGTGCCTGTGACACCGTACTGGGGGATACGCACGTTCCTTTGACAGCACAACTCTTCTTT TRDV2 medium-sized TRDD3 TRDJ2
CALGGELPEYWGILMGTAQLFF TGTGCTCTTGGGGGGGAACTTCCCGAGTACTGGGGGATACTGATGGGGACAGCACAACTCTTCTTT TRDV1 NA TRDD3 TRDJ2
CAARSSYTYWGIRGKLIF TGTGCAGCACGCTCTTCCTACACGTACTGGGGGATACGCGGCAAACTCATATTT TRAV29/DV5 few TRDD3 TRDJ1
CALGASSFVTDFQPGAMLRPLIF TGTGCTCTTGGGGCTTCTTCCTTTGTTACTGACTTTCAACCCGGGGCGATGTTAAGACCCCTGATCTTT TRDV1 few NA TRDJ4
CALGEQSYWGNIARSRYTDKLIF TGTGCTCTTGGGGAACAGTCCTACTGGGGGAACATCGCGAGGTCGAGGTACACCGATAAACTCATCTTT TRDV1 NA TRDD3 TRDJ1
CAFRIAYTDKLIF TGTGCCTTTAGAATTGCCTACACCGATAAACTCATCTTT TRDV3 few NA TRDJ1
CAFEQDLRLGTDKLIF TGTGCCTTTGAGCAAGATCTGCGGTTGGGGACCGATAAACTCATCTTT TRDV3 NA NA TRDJ1
CACDTLGDTSWDTRQMFF TGTGCCTGTGACACCTTGGGGGATACCTCCTGGGACACCCGACAGATGTTTTTC TRDV2 medium-sized TRDD3 TRDJ3
CACDTWGLTAQLFF TGTGCCTGTGACACCTGGGGGCTCACAGCACAACTCTTCTTT TRDV2 medium-sized NA TRDJ2
CALGERSPVPILYWGLHQGAYTDKLIF TGTGCTCTTGGGGAACGGTCCCCCGTTCCTATCTTGTACTGGGGGCTACACCAGGGAGCGTACACCGATAAACTCATCTTT TRDV1 few TRDD3 TRDJ1
CACDTVGALTAQLFF TGTGCCTGTGACACCGTGGGGGCCTTGACAGCACAACTCTTCTTT TRDV2 medium-sized NA TRDJ2
CALGAPLGPRYTDKLIF TGTGCTCTTGGGGCCCCTCTTGGGCCGAGGTACACCGATAAACTCATCTTT TRDV1 NA NA TRDJ1
CACDTTVPSYVPGALRDTDKLIF TGTGCCTGTGACACTACGGTTCCTTCCTACGTTCCGGGGGCCCTAAGGGACACCGATAAACTCATCTTT TRDV2 NA TRDD2 TRDJ1
CALGELRIRRTDKLIF TGTGCTCTTGGGGAACTAAGGATACGACGCACCGATAAACTCATCTTT TRDV1 NA TRDD3 TRDJ1
CALGGQTGLNTDKLIF TGTGCTCTTGGGGGCCAGACGGGGTTAAACACCGATAAACTCATCTTT TRDV1 NA NA TRDJ1
CALGARPSPRNTDKLIF TGTGCTCTTGGGGCCCGGCCTTCCCCCCGCAACACCGATAAACTCATCTTT TRDV1 few NA TRDJ1
CALGEFSLQTLGDPTDKLIF TGTGCTCTTGGGGAATTTTCCCTTCAAACACTGGGGGACCCCACCGATAAACTCATCTTT TRDV1 NA TRDD3 TRDJ1
CALAWGTPPKSTGGPSSWDTRQMFF TGTGCTCTGGCTTGGGGAACACCCCCTAAAAGTACTGGGGGACCGAGCTCCTGGGACACCCGACAGATGTTTTTC TRDV1 few TRDD3 TRDJ3
CALGEWATKRDTGGYTDKLIF TGTGCTCTTGGGGAATGGGCTACGAAGAGGGATACAGGGGGGTACACCGATAAACTCATCTTT TRDV1 NA TRDD3 TRDJ1
CACDTAGRQSSWDTRQMFF TGTGCCTGTGACACAGCTGGGAGACAAAGCTCCTGGGACACCCGACAGATGTTTTTC TRDV2 medium-sized NA TRDJ3
CALGEEYVLRPLLGDTRTDKLIF TGTGCTCTTGGGGAGGAGTATGTCCTACGACCTTTACTGGGGGATACGCGCACCGATAAACTCATCTTT TRDV1 NA TRDD3 TRDJ1
CALGEPLVSGGYPDKLIF TGTGCTCTTGGGGAGCCCCTGGTGAGTGGGGGATACCCCGATAAACTCATCTTT TRDV1 NA TRDD3 TRDJ1
CATLLGVTQTAQLFF TGTGCCACGCTCCTGGGGGTTACCCAAACAGCACAACTCTTCTTT TRDV3 NA TRDD3 TRDJ2
CALGEYPFDTDKLIF TGTGCTCTTGGGGAATATCCGTTCGACACCGATAAACTCATCTTT TRDV1 medium-sized NA TRDJ1
CALGELVSYWGTYSSDKLIF TGTGCTCTTGGGGAACTAGTGTCTTACTGGGGGACCTATTCGTCCGATAAACTCATCTTT TRDV1 NA TRDD3 TRDJ1
CACDTLDLGDTSWDTRQMFF TGTGCCTGTGACACTCTAGACTTGGGGGATACAAGCTGGGACACCCGACAGATGTTTTTC TRDV2 few TRDD3 TRDJ3
CACDPVLGGTYTDKLIF TGTGCCTGTGACCCTGTACTGGGGGGCACGTACACCGATAAACTCATCTTT TRDV2 NA TRDD3 TRDJ1
CALGELVPTWGTDKLIF TGTGCTCTTGGGGAATTGGTCCCGACTTGGGGGACTGATAAACTCATCTTT TRDV1 NA TRDD3 TRDJ1
CALGEFAPPSYVWGTDTDKLIF TGTGCTCTTGGGGAATTCGCCCCACCTTCCTACGTGTGGGGGACGGACACCGATAAACTCATCTTT TRDV1 NA TRDD2 TRDJ1
CALRGSWDTRQMFF TGTGCCCTTAGGGGATCCTGGGACACCCGACAGATGTTTTTC TRDV3 few NA TRDJ3
CAFKHLAPAPSWTDKLIF TGTGCCTTTAAACATCTCGCCCCCGCTCCGAGTTGGACCGATAAACTCATCTTT TRDV3 few NA TRDJ1
CALGELSLRCVGDTGHKLIF TGTGCTCTTGGGGAACTGTCCCTCCGTTGCGTGGGGGATACGGGGCATAAACTCATCTTT TRDV1 few TRDD3 TRDJ1
CALGELSRLPTTPGIKLIF TGTGCTCTTGGGGAACTCTCCCGCCTTCCTACGACCCCGGGGATAAAACTCATCTTT TRDV1 few TRDD2 TRDJ1
CALGEPPAFLISYNWDPTDKLIF TGTGCTCTTGGGGAACCCCCGGCCTTCCTAATATCGTACAATTGGGACCCCACCGATAAACTCATCTTT TRDV1 few TRDD2 TRDJ1
CAFRRARGYSNLLTDKLIF TGTGCCTTCCGACGCGCTAGGGGATACTCTAACCTTCTCACCGATAAACTCATCTTT TRDV3 few TRDD3 TRDJ1
CACDTTGDTDKLIF TGTGCCTGTGACACGACAGGGGACACCGATAAACTCATCTTT TRDV2 few NA TRDJ1
CACDTPDWGNSWDTRQMFF TGTGCCTGTGACACCCCGGACTGGGGGAACTCCTGGGACACCCGACAGATGTTTTTC TRDV2 medium-sized TRDD3 TRDJ3
CACDTVGGPYQLNTDKLIF TGTGCCTGTGACACCGTTGGGGGCCCCTACCAATTGAACACCGATAAACTCATCTTT TRDV2 few NA TRDJ1
CACGPATGSWDTRQMFF TGTGCCTGTGGCCCCGCAACTGGGTCCTGGGACACCCGACAGATGTTTTTC TRDV2 NA NA TRDJ3
CALGEEVSNWGIQNTDKLIF TGTGCTCTTGGGGAGGAAGTGTCGAACTGGGGGATACAAAACACCGATAAACTCATCTTT TRDV1 few TRDD3 TRDJ1
CALGETAPLTYTDKLIF TGTGCTCTTGGGGAGACAGCCCCGCTGACCTACACCGATAAACTCATCTTT TRDV1 few NA TRDJ1
CALGDDLPQYWGFMTALTAQLFF TGTGCTCTTGGGGACGACCTTCCCCAGTACTGGGGGTTCATGACCGCTTTGACAGCACAACTCTTCTTT TRDV1 few TRDD3 TRDJ2
CALGSSSSTVCAQTDKLIF TGTGCTCTTGGGTCTTCTTCCTCAACCGTATGCGCCCAAACCGATAAACTCATCTTT TRDV1 few NA TRDJ1
CACDLTGGHSSWDTRQMFF TGTGCCTGTGACCTTACTGGGGGCCATAGCTCCTGGGACACCCGACAGATGTTTTTC TRDV2 NA TRDD3 TRDJ3
CACDTPHSLLKGERTDKLIF TGTGCCTGTGACACCCCCCATTCCCTCTTGAAGGGGGAGCGCACCGATAAACTCATCTTT TRDV2 NA NA TRDJ1
CALGVRSPFLIF TGTGCTCTTGGGGTCAGATCCCCCTTCCTCATCTTT TRDV1 medium-sized NA TRDJ1
CACDTPVGPSSWDTRQMFF TGTGCATGTGACACCCCTGTGGGCCCCAGCTCCTGGGACACCCGACAGATGTTTTTC TRDV2 few NA TRDJ3
CALREPRSNSDSKLIF TGTGCTCTTAGGGAACCTCGGTCTAATAGTGATAGTAAACTCATCTTT TRDV1 few NA TRDJ1
CAFRFDPYPPRDVGDKLIF TGTGCCTTTAGGTTCGACCCCTACCCACCGAGGGACGTAGGCGATAAACTCATCTTT TRDV3 NA NA TRDJ1
CACDTVGVSGSTDKLIF TGTGCCTGTGACACCGTCGGGGTCTCCGGCTCGACCGATAAACTCATCTTT TRDV2 medium-sized NA TRDJ1
CALGERTGGWVADKLIF TGTGCTCTTGGGGAAAGAACTGGGGGATGGGTTGCCGATAAACTCATCTTT TRDV1 NA TRDD3 TRDJ1
CALGDLLLGVHADKLIF TGTGCTCTTGGGGACCTCCTACTAGGAGTCCACGCCGATAAACTCATCTTT TRDV1 few NA TRDJ1
CAFSTHSSRSAPDKLIF TGTGCCTTCTCTACCCACTCTTCGCGGTCTGCTCCCGATAAACTCATCTTT TRDV3 medium-sized NA TRDJ1
CACDPLGDTGSWDTRQMFF TGTGCCTGTGACCCACTGGGGGATACGGGTTCCTGGGACACCCGACAGATGTTTTTC TRDV2 NA TRDD3 TRDJ3
CALGERIFRFLPTDKLIF TGTGCTCTTGGGGAACGGATTTTTAGGTTCCTACCGACCGATAAACTCATCTTT TRDV1 NA TRDD2 TRDJ1